This TCR beta chain was sequenced in a study of TIL therapy for anti-PD-1-resistant metastatic lung cancer. For the study at large: Tumors carried a median about 1.5 non-synonymous mutations per megabase. Study-wide results and limits: Many TIL product clones were absent from baseline tumor, suggesting clonal contraction.

Noted time point: pre-treatment sample, taken before nivolumab and TIL therapy. Tumor tissue came from excised metastases, mostly pleural nodules or supraclavicular lymph nodes. For this clone: Antigen unknown.

The libraries were made with immunoSEQ v3. Libraries were prepared by immunoSEQ multiplex PCR; TCRdb keeps only in-frame clonotypes and omits some of them. This table holds 50,000 or so clones, over 65% found once. This CDR3 has 13 amino acids. V lost 5 bases and J lost 0, with 8 bases in between. CDR1 and CDR2 (germline): SGHTA, FQGNSA. The sample here was tumor tissue, taken at baseline. This TCR came from a person aged 25 to 80 with non-small cell lung cancer. This chain joins TRBV7-2 and TRBJ2-7, with D unclear. The CDR3 is CASSLGVSYEQYF. DNA of the CDR3: TGTGCCAGCAGCCTGGGCGTCTCCTACGAGCAGTACTTC.